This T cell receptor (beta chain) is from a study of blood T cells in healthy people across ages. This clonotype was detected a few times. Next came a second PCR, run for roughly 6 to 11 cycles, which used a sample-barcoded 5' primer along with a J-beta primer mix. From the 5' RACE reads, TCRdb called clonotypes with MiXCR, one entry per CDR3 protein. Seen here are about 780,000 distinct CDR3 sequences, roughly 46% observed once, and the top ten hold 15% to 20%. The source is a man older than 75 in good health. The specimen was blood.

This chain's CDR3 is CASSFGTRGADTQYF. CDR3 sequence (DNA): TGTGCCAGCAGTTTCGGGACTAGGGGGGCAGATACGCAGTATTTT. The chain joins TRBV12-3 or TRBV12-4 to TRBJ2-3; 8 nucleotides line up with TRBD2. The CDR3 contains 15 residues. V dropped 3 bases and J dropped 4; count of bases not matched to a gene: 6.